This TCR beta chain derives from a study of human T cells and chemical hapten exposure. Study context: Patch testing was performed with 0.01% DPC on the upper back, with reading at 6 days.

The time point: patch test 1, 2 weeks after DPC sensitization. Documented treatment: therapeutic diphenylcyclopropenone sensitization with weekly scalp DPC. TCRdb re-analysed the RACE reads in MiXCR, keeping a single row per CDR3 protein. Of over 75,000 distinct CDR3 sequences in the sample, around 7% were seen once. Study results and caveats: TCRs exceeding 1 in 1000 frequency stayed unchanged with DPC sensitization.

As regards this clonotype: Its antigen is undetermined.

This CDR3 is built from 11 residues. Trimming stripped 0 bases from V and 5 bases from J, with 3 bases between. Looked up from germline, CDR1 is DFQATT and CDR2 is SNEGSKA (reference sequence). This clonotype was obtained from a woman aged 25-40 years with alopecia areata. Some clones in this sample may be carry-over from other donors' samples. V usage is TRBV20-1 and J usage is TRBJ2-3; D not certain. Sample: whole blood, taken in connection with sensitization to the hapten diphenylcyclopropenone (DPC). The CDR3, as DNA: TGCAGTGCTAGAGATCGAGATACGCAGTATTTT. Its translation: CSARDRDTQYF.